This TCR beta chain emerged from a study of CD8+ T cells in alopecia areata. As to this clone: Its specificity is not known.

Reverse transcription of extracted RNA yielded cDNA, which provided the sequencing template. Clones were read by immunoSEQ multiplex PCR, and TCRdb kept only the in-frame ones, dropping some. The sample has more than 110,000 clones, around 50% seen once; the top ten hold approximately 16%. The treatment here: oral pan-JAK inhibitor, 5-10 mg twice daily. Specimens obtained from alopecia areata patients comprised lesional scalp punch biopsies and peripheral blood. Cell sorting on a FACSAria was used to separate CD4+ and CD8+ T cells from the PBMCs. The study, taken as a whole, reports: Significant decreases in scalp clonality and expanded CD8+ clones followed tofacitinib treatment. While tofacitinib was given, many expanded lesional clones persisted in scalp and blood.

CDR1 is SGHAT, CDR2 FQNNGV, per germline. The CDR3 is made up of 12 amino acids. The V gene lost 10 bases and the J gene lost 3 bases, with 10 bases spanning the gap. The chain employs TRBV11-2 and TRBJ2-1; no firm D call. The specimen was CD8+ T cells sorted from blood, collected at week 4, from a patient treated with tofacitinib. This receptor was taken from a human donor with alopecia areata. CDR3 sequence: CATSGSYNEQFF. The CDR3 DNA sequence: TGTGCCACGTCGGGTAGCTACAATGAGCAGTTCTTC.